The T cell receptor (beta chain) under discussion was sequenced for a study of blood T cell repertoires in COVID-19. Study-level background: Researchers got acute and convalescent COVID-19 samples from the United States, Italy and Spain. PBMCs, B-cell-depleted T cells, or T cells were the source of the cDNA or gDNA that made up the material.

In the original processing: Counts of nucleated cells, estimated from reference gene primer amplification, were obtained. Using immunoSEQ multiplex PCR, the repertoire was profiled, and TCRdb retains in-frame clones only, with some absent. D and trimming come from the DNA, and the V and J calls and clone size come from that table. Of hundreds of thousands of clones listed, more than 75% are singletons. Trimming removed 4 bases from V and 3 bases from J; junction bases left unmatched: 4. The CDR3 runs to 14 residues. Germline CDR1 and CDR2: SGHRS and YFSETQ. This TCR was sampled from a man between 65 and 85 years old with acute or convalescent COVID-19. The sequenced material came from peripheral blood. This rearrangement joins TRBV5-1 to TRBJ2-5; 9 bases are a match to TRBD1. The CDR3 nucleotides are TGCGCCAGCAGCGCCTGGGACAGGGAAGAGACCCAGTACTTC. Protein sequence: CASSAWDREETQYF.